The 31 T cell receptor beta chains in this list originate from one sample, sequenced in a study of regulatory T cells in long-lasting Graves disease (dated by TCRdb to the early 2020s). The protocol used for the library was multiplex PCR. These reads were obtained on an Illumina HiSeq 4000. CDR3 regions were amplified by Arm-PCR with iRepertoire HTBI primers to construct TCR beta libraries. TCRdb applied fastp at Q25 and MiXCR to the public reads, then kept only in-frame beta chains. CDR3 protein sequences are deduplicated, and each keeps its most common genes and DNA. In all, the sample holds more than 400,000 distinct CDR3 sequences, and around 15% of those were seen once. Clones ranked in the top ten supply 10% to 15% of the sample. Read against the paper, the sample's time point label means: newly diagnosed GD, antithyroid drugs for less than 3 months. RNA was extracted from PBMCs in TRIzol for both TCR sequencing and RNA sequencing.

This sample was shared with a second study, whose subject was T cells in Graves' hyperthyroidism and ophthalmopathy.

The specimen comprised peripheral blood mononuclear cells (PBMCs), sampled at new diagnosis, from a patient treated with antithyroid drugs. These receptors came from a middle-aged man with Graves disease. Donor details come from another sample of the same person, matched by shared clones.

In this sample, this clonotype turned up many times. V usage is TRBV6-2 or TRBV6-3 and J usage is TRBJ2-1; 9 bases are shared with TRBD1. V trimming: 5 bases; J trimming: 9 bases; junction bases outside the gene matches: 17. From germline, CDR1 is MNHEY and CDR2 SVGEGT. The CDR3 is 17 residues long. CDR3 residues: CASSISTGTGRYFEQFF. The CDR3 DNA reads as TGTGCCAGCAGTATTAGTACCGGGACAGGGAGGTATTTTGAGCAGTTCTTC.

This clonotype appeared a few times. The rearrangement uses TRBV9 and TRBJ2-1; 16 nucleotides line up with TRBD2. The CDR3 length is 16 residues. Germline values: CDR1 SGDLS, CDR2 YYNGEE. After removal of 3 bases from V and 7 bases from J, the junction contained 4 bases not matched to a gene. CDR3 sequence (DNA): TGTGCCAGCAGCGAGGGACTAGCGGGAGGGAAGAATGAGCAGTTCTTC. Its protein product is CASSEGLAGGKNEQFF.

This clonotype appeared a few times. V gene TRBV29-1 combines with J gene TRBJ2-3; 7 nucleotides line up with TRBD2. The V and J ends lost 4 bases and 4 bases, in that order; junction bases with no gene match: 5. Germline V gives CDR1 SQVTM, CDR2 ANQGSEA. This CDR3 has 13 residues. CDR3 sequence (DNA): TGCAGCGTTGTTGGGGGGGACCCAGATACGCAGTATTTT. Its translation: CSVVGGDPDTQYF.

Worth noting for this clonotype: A clone one base away is much larger, so this may be a read error. The CDR3 reads CASSSGSTYNEQFF. The CDR3 DNA reads as TGTGCCAGCAGCTCAGGCTCGACCTACAATGAGCAGTTCTTC. The chain combines TRBV6-1 with TRBJ2-1; no clear D gene. Trimming left V 6 bases short and J 2 bases short, with 11 bases between. CDR1 MNHNS and CDR2 SASEGT come from the germline V gene. The CDR3 runs 14 residues.

This clonotype was observed many times. The chain couples TRBV12-3 or TRBV12-4 to TRBJ2-4; 7 bases map to TRBD2. The CDR3 runs 15 residues. After removal of 5 bases from V and 0 bases from J, the junction contained 4 bases not matched to a gene. CDR3 protein: CASSQSGIAKNIQYF. The CDR3 bases are TGTGCCAGCAGTCAAAGCGGGATAGCCAAAAACATTCAGTACTTC.

In this sample, this clonotype turned up many times. V gene TRBV2 combines with J gene TRBJ2-7; TRBD2 aligns across 9 bases. The CDR3 totals 15 residues. CDR1 is SNHLY and CDR2 is FYNNEI in the germline V gene. Unmatched junction bases numbered 9, after V lost 5 bases and J lost 4 bases. In nucleotides, the CDR3 is TGTGCCAGCAGTATTAGCGGGAGTCCAATTTACGAGCAGTACTTC. Its translation is CASSISGSPIYEQYF.

This clonotype showed up many times. The V gene is TRBV12-3 or TRBV12-4, the J gene TRBJ2-1; 9 bases match TRBD2. V trimming: 6 bases; J trimming: 2 bases; junction bases outside the gene matches: 5. This CDR3 comprises 15 residues. The CDR3 coding sequence is TGTGCCAGCAGGGAGCGGGAGGCGGCCTACAATGAGCAGTTCTTC. As protein: CASREREAAYNEQFF.

The gene calls are TRBV29-1 and TRBJ1-3; D remains unclear. The CDR3 extends over 12 amino acids. Germline CDR1 reads SQVTM; CDR2 reads ANQGSEA. V gave up 4 bases and J gave up 3 bases, with 7 bases separating them. The DNA for the CDR3 is TGCAGCGTTGTCGGGTTTGGAAACACCATATATTTT. Amino acid sequence: CSVVGFGNTIYF.

This clonotype was found many times. V and J are TRBV11-3 and TRBJ2-1; 10 bases line up with TRBD2. The junction had 8 bases not matched to a gene; V was cut back by 5 bases and J by 7 bases. Germline V CDR1 and CDR2: SGHNT, YENEEA. The CDR3 has 15 amino acids. The CDR3 sequence: CASSPIGGLANEQFF. For the CDR3, the DNA is TGTGCCAGCAGCCCGATAGGGGGACTAGCGAATGAGCAGTTCTTC.

Only a few counts were recorded for this clonotype. The rearrangement links TRBV12-3 or TRBV12-4 to TRBJ1-1; D is unclear. V lost 5 bases, J lost 0 bases, and 16 bases lay in between. There are 16 residues in the CDR3. In DNA form, the CDR3 reads TGTGCCAGCAGTCCGGACCCTTATAGCATGAACACTGAAGCTTTCTTT. This gives the protein CASSPDPYSMNTEAFF.

The rearrangement links TRBV28 to TRBJ2-1; D ambiguous. Germline values: CDR1 MDHEN, CDR2 SYDVKM. The V and J ends lost 3 bases and 5 bases respectively, with 8 bases between them. This CDR3 region has 13 residues. The CDR3 nucleotides are TGTGCCAGCAGTTTCACTTGGGACAATGAGCAGTTCTTC. The encoded protein is CASSFTWDNEQFF.

V and J are TRBV5-1 and TRBJ1-4; a possible D gene is TRBD1 (5 bases). Trimming stripped 4 bases from V and 2 bases from J, with 9 bases between. In germline, CDR1 is SGHRS, CDR2 YFSETQ. The CDR3 extends over 14 amino acids. CDR3 sequence: CASSPQGTNEKLFF. Here the CDR3 DNA reads TGCGCCAGCAGCCCTCAGGGTACTAATGAAAAACTGTTTTTT.

The chain employs TRBV5-1 and TRBJ1-2; 8 bases fit TRBD1. This CDR3 has 14 residues. Looked up from germline, CDR1 is SGHRS and CDR2 is YFSETQ. Trimming at V came to 6 bases and at J to 0 bases, leaving 4 bases not matched to a gene. CDR3 in DNA: TGCGCCAGCAAGGACAGGGCCGCTAACTATGGCTACACCTTC. Protein product: CASKDRAANYGYTF.

About this clonotype: Since the CDR3 does not end with the conserved phenylalanine or tryptophan, this likely comes from a read error. The V and J genes are TRBV20-1 and TRBJ2-1; 9 nucleotides agree with TRBD2. The ends lost 1 base at V and 4 bases at J; junction bases unmatched: 17. The CDR3 length is 19 residues. The V gene's germline CDR1 is DFQATT and CDR2 SNEGSKA (reference sequence). The chain's CDR3 is CSARALTSGTNRQYNEQFS. The CDR3 DNA reads TGCAGTGCTAGAGCCCTGACTAGCGGCACAAACCGACAATACAATGAGCAGTTCTCC.

The chain has TRBV7-3 and TRBJ2-1; 9 bases line up with TRBD2. Trimming removed 4 bases from V and 9 bases from J; junction bases left unmatched: 10. The length of the CDR3 is 15 residues. The germline V gene has CDR1 SGHTA and CDR2 FQGTGA. DNA for the CDR3: TGTGCCAGCAGCTACGGGACTAGCAGCCCCGCTGAGCAGTTCTTC. Its translation is CASSYGTSSPAEQFF.

This clonotype appeared many times. This rearrangement joins TRBV28 to TRBJ2-7; 7 bases match TRBD1. Trimming at V came to 6 bases and at J to 2 bases, leaving 10 bases not matched to a gene. This CDR3 spans 15 amino acids. Germline CDR1 reads MDHEN; CDR2 reads SYDVKM. CDR3 protein: CASRKNRGSTYEQYF. The DNA of the CDR3 is TGTGCCAGCAGGAAGAACAGGGGCTCCACCTACGAGCAGTACTTC.

This clonotype was observed many times. The chain combines TRBV7-9 with TRBJ2-7; TRBD2 aligns across 13 bases. Per the germline V gene, CDR1 is SEHNR and CDR2 is FQNEAQ (reference sequence). J lost 1 base, V lost 4 bases, and 4 bases had no gene match. The CDR3 is 16 amino acids. The CDR3 region is CASSSRTSGRSYEQYF. The CDR3 coding sequence is TGTGCCAGCAGCTCTCGGACTAGCGGGAGATCCTACGAGCAGTACTTC. Combining the CDR3 with reference TRBV7-9 and TRBJ2-7 gives the whole variable domain DTGVSQNPRHKITKRGQNVTFRCDPISEHNRLYWYRQTLGQGPEFLTYFQNEAQLEKSRLLSDRFSAERPKGSFSTLEIQRTEQGDSAMYLCASSSRTSGRSYEQYFGPGTRLTVT.

The CDR3 protein is CAWLPGRAPEAFF. CDR3 coding DNA: TGTGCCTGGCTTCCGGGCAGGGCCCCTGAAGCTTTCTTT. The genes are TRBV30 and TRBJ1-1, with a tentative D call TRBD1 (5 bases). Trimming pared 5 bases from V and 6 bases from J, leaving 16 bases between. From germline, CDR1 is GTSNPN and CDR2 SVGIG (reference sequence). CDR3 size: 13 residues.

At least ten counts were recorded for this clonotype. The gene calls are TRBV28 and TRBJ2-7, with D possibly matching TRBD1 (6 bases). Germline V gene sequence: CDR1 MDHEN, CDR2 SYDVKM. V was shortened by 1 base and J by 5 bases, with 12 bases between the two germline ends. CDR3 length equals 14 residues. CDR3 DNA sequence: TGTGCCAGCAGTTTATTACAGGGTAACAACGAGCAGTACTTC. Its translation is CASSLLQGNNEQYF.

This clonotype was seen at least ten times. The rearrangement links TRBV5-1 to TRBJ1-1; TRBD1 agrees at 7 bases. There are 16 residues in the CDR3. The germline V gene encodes CDR1 SGHRS and CDR2 YFSETQ. V dropped 0 bases and J dropped 1; count of bases not matched to a gene: 6. DNA of the CDR3: TGCGCCAGCAGCTTGGCCGGGGACAGCCGGAACACTGAAGCTTTCTTT. Residues: CASSLAGDSRNTEAFF.

J is TRBJ1-1 and V is TRBV9; TRBD1 matches 7 bases. V gave up 3 bases and J gave up 0 bases; unmatched junction bases: 8. Germline V gene lookup returns CDR1 SGDLS and CDR2 YYNGEE. The CDR3 runs to 16 residues. The CDR3: CASSEMTGLMNTEAFF. For the CDR3, the DNA is TGTGCCAGCAGCGAAATGACAGGGCTCATGAACACTGAAGCTTTCTTT.

As for this clonotype: This could be a read error, since a much larger clone is one nucleotide away. The J gene is TRBJ2-5, the V gene TRBV5-1; perhaps TRBD2 as D (5 bases). V dropped 0 bases and J dropped 3 bases, with 12 bases sitting between them. The CDR3 spans 15 residues. Germline V gene sequence: CDR1 SGHRS, CDR2 YFSETQ. CDR3 amino acids: CASSLAGDPEETQYF. The CDR3 DNA is TGCGCCAGCAGCTTGGCCGGGGATCCGGAAGAGACCCAGTACTTC.

This clonotype was picked up many times. The rearrangement joins TRBV11-1 to TRBJ2-7; no clear D gene. Germline V CDR1 and CDR2: SGHAT, FQDESV (reference sequence). The V end lost 5 bases, the J end lost 0 bases, and 14 bases lay between the germline ends. The CDR3 contains 15 residues. CDR3 DNA sequence: TGTGCCAGCAGCCCAGGACGATCCCGCTCCTACGAGCAGTACTTC. Translation: CASSPGRSRSYEQYF.

This clonotype was observed at least ten times. V is TRBV28 and J is TRBJ2-1, with D possibly being TRBD1 (6 bases). CDR3 length: 13 amino acids. Per germline, CDR1 MDHEN and CDR2 SYDVKM. V shed 5 bases and J shed 3 bases, with 8 bases lying between them. The CDR3 sequence: CASSLTGYNEQFF. CDR3 nucleotides: TGTGCCAGCAGTCTGACAGGCTACAATGAGCAGTTCTTC.

This clonotype was found a few times. The rearrangement links TRBV12-3 or TRBV12-4 to TRBJ2-3; 8 positions agree with TRBD2. V was pared by 8 bases and J by 1 base, with 5 bases of the junction left unmatched. This CDR3 has 14 residues. The CDR3 DNA sequence: TGTGCCAGCGGAACTAGCGGAGGCACAGATACGCAGTATTTT. Residues: CASGTSGGTDTQYF.

This clonotype was counted at least ten times. The rearrangement uses TRBV28 and TRBJ1-2; no reliable D call. V lost 4 bases and J lost 4, with 13 bases in between. The V gene's germline CDR1 is MDHEN and CDR2 SYDVKM. The CDR3 runs 14 residues. The CDR3 here is CASSSPGDIYGYTF. The DNA for the CDR3 is TGTGCCAGCAGTTCCCCAGGAGATATCTATGGCTACACCTTC.

This clonotype was found many times. V usage is TRBV28 and J usage is TRBJ2-1; D is unclear. Germline CDR1 reads MDHEN; CDR2 reads SYDVKM. The V gene lost 10 bases and the J gene lost 12 bases, with 22 bases spanning the gap. The CDR3 sequence is 13 residues long. CDR3 nucleotides: TGTGCCACTACATCCTATCGCCTTTCAGGGCAGTTCTTC. Protein sequence: CATTSYRLSGQFF.

This clonotype has ten or more counts. This rearrangement joins TRBV29-1 to TRBJ1-1; D gene uncertain. CDR3 length: 12 residues. Germline values: CDR1 SQVTM, CDR2 ANQGSEA. Trimming took off 7 bases at V and 0 bases at J, with 9 bases between the two ends. CDR3 sequence: CSDKRVNTEAFF. Written as DNA, the CDR3 is TGCAGCGACAAAAGGGTGAACACTGAAGCTTTCTTT.

This chain joins TRBV5-6 and TRBJ2-1; 14 bases agree with TRBD2. There are 19 residues in the CDR3. After removal of 4 bases from V and 0 bases from J, the junction contained 9 bases not matched to a gene. CDR1 is SGHDT and CDR2 is YYEEEE in the germline V gene. The CDR3 sequence is CASSPRTSGRPSSYNEQFF. The CDR3 DNA sequence: TGTGCCAGCAGCCCCAGGACTAGCGGGAGGCCGAGCTCCTACAATGAGCAGTTCTTC.

This clonotype occurred many times. The chain carries TRBV18 and TRBJ2-1; perhaps TRBD1 as D (6 bases). Germline V CDR1 and CDR2: KGHSH, LQKENI. The ends were cut back, 5 bases at V and 1 base at J, with 12 bases in the middle. The CDR3 covers 15 residues. CDR3 DNA sequence: TGTGCCAGCTCAAAACAGGGTGTTTCCTACAATGAGCAGTTCTTC. Protein sequence: CASSKQGVSYNEQFF.

As regards this clonotype: The junction departs from the called germline gene at one end, perhaps through a read error. The rearrangement links TRBV4-1 to TRBJ1-4; D is unclear. The CDR3 covers 15 residues. Germline CDR1 reads MGHRA; CDR2 reads YSYEKL. The CDR3, as DNA: TGTGCCAGCAGCCAGAACACCGGAGGTGGTGAAAAACTGTTTTTT. This encodes CASSQNTGGGEKLFF.